The 26 T cell receptor beta chains given below trace back to one sample, sequenced in a study of cytomegalovirus exposure and HLA in healthy donors. 60 Vbeta and 13 Jbeta primers were used in PCR. Sequenced by immunoSEQ multiplex PCR; TCRdb stores in-frame clones only, minus some. The sample includes fewer than 85,000 clones, about 84% seen only once; the top ten take 3% to 4%. Sequencing was performed on PBMCs. The receptors originated from a man between 35 and 55 years old in good health and CMV-seronegative.

CDR3 amino acids: CASSRDPLTSGIYEQYF. CDR3 in DNA: TGTGCCAGCAGCCGGGACCCACTGACTAGCGGGATTTACGAGCAGTACTTC. The chain links TRBV4-2 to TRBJ2-7; 11 positions match TRBD2. This CDR3 has 17 amino acids. In germline, CDR1 is LGHNA, CDR2 YNFKEQ. The junction had 12 bases not matched to a gene; V was cut back by 4 bases and J by 4 bases.

This clone was observed once. The rearrangement links TRBV5-1 to TRBJ2-1; D is possibly TRBD1 (6 bases). The CDR3 has 16 residues. The ends were cut back, 4 bases at V and 4 bases at J, with 18 bases in the middle. Looked up from germline, CDR1 is SGHRS and CDR2 is YFSETQ. The CDR3 bases are TGCGCCAGCAGCCCGCCCATGGCAGGGGTTTACAATGAGCAGTTCTTC. It specifies CASSPPMAGVYNEQFF. The full variable domain, its missing parts supplied by reference TRBV5-1 and TRBJ2-1, is KAGVTQTPRYLIKTRGQQVTLSCSPISGHRSVSWYQQTPGQGLQFLFEYFSETQRNKGNFPGRFSGRQFSNSRSEMNVSTLELGDSALYLCASSPPMAGVYNEQFFGPGTRLTVL.

The gene calls are TRBV7-2 and TRBJ2-2; 8 nucleotides match TRBD2. With 3 bases clipped from V and 1 base from J, the junction kept 7 bases outside the gene matches. CDR3 length: 17 amino acids. The germline V gene has CDR1 SGHTA and CDR2 FQGNSA. CDR3 DNA sequence: TGTGCCAGCAGCTTTCTCTCGGGGGGGAGGAACACCGGGGAGCTGTTTTTT. Translating it yields CASSFLSGGRNTGELFF.

The chain combines TRBV5-1 with TRBJ2-7; 7 nucleotides match TRBD1. Per germline, CDR1 SGHRS and CDR2 YFSETQ. The ends lost 4 bases at V and 1 base at J; junction bases unmatched: 14. The CDR3 spans 17 residues. The CDR3 DNA follows: TGCGCCAGCAGCGTCGGAGCTAGGACAGGAGGATCCTACGAGCAGTACTTC. Amino acids: CASSVGARTGGSYEQYF.

This chain joins TRBV10-3 and TRBJ2-5; 8 bases line up with TRBD1. The V gene's germline CDR1 is ENHRY and CDR2 SYGVKD. CDR3 length equals 14 residues. Trimming took 0 bases from V and 6 from J; bases not matched to a gene: 3. The CDR3 sequence: CAISESDRGQTQYF. CDR3 sequence (DNA): TGTGCCATCAGTGAGTCCGACAGGGGACAGACCCAGTACTTC.

The rearrangement links TRBV7-9 to TRBJ1-1; D may be TRBD1 (5 bases). This CDR3 has 13 amino acids. Per germline, CDR1 SEHNR and CDR2 FQNEAQ (reference sequence). The V and J ends lost 8 bases and 8 bases respectively, with 18 bases between them. The CDR3 loop reads CASRPQGQKEAFF. CDR3 nucleotides: TGTGCCAGCCGACCCCAGGGTCAAAAAGAAGCTTTCTTT.

CDR3 amino acids: CAISEFLGTGVGGDYGYTF. The CDR3 DNA reads TGTGCCATCAGTGAATTCCTTGGGACAGGGGTTGGGGGAGACTATGGCTACACCTTC. The J gene is TRBJ1-2, the V gene TRBV10-3, with TRBD1 matching 10 bases. V shed 3 bases and J 3 bases; nucleotides not matched to a gene: 16. CDR3 length: 19 amino acids. Germline lookup yields CDR1 ENHRY and CDR2 SYGVKD.

The chain recombines TRBV25-1 with TRBJ2-1; 10 bases fit TRBD1. This CDR3 contains 18 residues. Looked up from germline, CDR1 is MGHDK and CDR2 is SYGVNS. V trimming: 5 bases; J trimming: 6 bases; junction bases outside the gene matches: 16. CDR3 amino acids: CASSNTRGQGGLGNEQFF. In DNA form, the CDR3 reads TGTGCCAGCAGTAATACCCGCGGACAGGGGGGTTTGGGCAATGAGCAGTTCTTC.

A word on this clone: One end of the junction does not line up with germline, which may come from a read error. The chain joins TRBV5-1 to TRBJ2-7; D is possibly TRBD2 (6 bases). The CDR3 loop spans 16 amino acids. Germline V gene data show CDR1 as SGHRS and CDR2 as YFSETQ. The chain's CDR3 is CARSLAGGMSSYEQYF. CDR3 nucleotide sequence: TGCGCCCGCAGCTTGGCTGGCGGGATGAGCTCCTACGAGCAGTACTTC. Based on the CDR3 plus reference TRBV5-1 and TRBJ2-7, the full variable domain is KAGVTQTPRYLIKTRGQQVTLSCSPISGHRSVSWYQQTPGQGLQFLFEYFSETQRNKGNFPGRFSGRQFSNSRSEMNVSTLELGDSALYLCARSLAGGMSSYEQYFGPGTRLTVT.

This sequence joins TRBV28 and TRBJ1-2; 10 positions match TRBD1. Losses at the gene ends were 4 bases for V and 4 bases for J; bases not matched to a gene: 9. Germline V lookup: CDR1 MDHEN, CDR2 SYDVKM. The CDR3 is made up of 16 amino acids. CDR3 nucleotides: TGTGCCAGCAGTTCACCGGGACAGGGGTTCTTCTATGGCTACACCTTC. Its translation: CASSSPGQGFFYGYTF.

This sequence joins TRBV6-1 and TRBJ2-1, with D possibly being TRBD1 (6 bases). The germline V gene encodes CDR1 MNHNS and CDR2 SASEGT. Trimming took 1 base from V and 0 from J, leaving 7 bases between them. This CDR3 region has 15 residues. The CDR3 bases are TGTGCCAGCAGTGAAGACAGGGACTCCTACAATGAGCAGTTCTTC. It yields the protein CASSEDRDSYNEQFF.

The CDR3: CASSVASAKGGYTF. The DNA of the CDR3 is TGTGCCAGCAGCGTAGCCTCGGCGAAGGGGGGCTACACCTTC. The chain employs TRBV9 and TRBJ1-2; D perhaps matches TRBD1 (5 bases). The CDR3 spans 14 residues. V was trimmed by 0 bases and J by 8 bases, leaving 14 bases between them. Germline V lookup: CDR1 SGDLS, CDR2 YYNGEE.

Only a few counts were recorded for this clone. CDR3 bases: TGTGCCAGCAGCTCTCGGGGGGTTCCAGGGAGCAATCAGCCCCAGCATTTT. Translation: CASSSRGVPGSNQPQHF. The V gene is TRBV5-5, the J gene TRBJ1-5; a possible D gene is TRBD1 (5 bases). With 3 bases removed from V and 1 base from J, the gap between germline ends came to 17 bases. The CDR3 is made up of 17 amino acids. From germline, CDR1 is SGHKS and CDR2 YYEKEE (reference sequence).

The chain uses TRBV7-9 and TRBJ1-2; unclear D gene. Trimming left V 2 bases short and J 5 bases short, with 12 bases between. The CDR3 has 14 residues. The germline CDR1 and CDR2 sequences are SEHNR and FQNEAQ (reference sequence). CDR3 coding DNA: TGTGCCAGCAGCTTATCTCCGGGGAGTTATGGCTACACCTTC. Its translation is CASSLSPGSYGYTF. Full variable domain (remainder filled in from reference TRBV7-9 and TRBJ1-2): DTGVSQNPRHKITKRGQNVTFRCDPISEHNRLYWYRQTLGQGPEFLTYFQNEAQLEKSRLLSDRFSAERPKGSFSTLEIQRTEQGDSAMYLCASSLSPGSYGYTFGSGTRLTVV.

The genes are TRBV2 and TRBJ1-2; TRBD1 aligns across 8 bases. V shed 7 bases and J 2 bases; nucleotides not matched to a gene: 6. Per the germline V gene, CDR1 is SNHLY and CDR2 is FYNNEI. The CDR3 length is 14 residues. The CDR3 DNA sequence: TGTGCCAGCAACCGGGGACAGGAGAACTATGGCTACACCTTC. As protein: CASNRGQENYGYTF. The whole variable domain, remainder taken from reference TRBV2 and TRBJ1-2, is EPEVTQTPSHQVTQMGQEVILRCVPISNHLYFYWYRQILGQKVEFLVSFYNNEISEKSEIFDDQFSVERPDGSNFTLKIRSTKLEDSAMYFCASNRGQENYGYTFGSGTRLTVV.

This rearrangement joins TRBV6-5 to TRBJ1-2; unclear D gene. The CDR3 has 15 residues. Germline CDR1 is MNHEY and CDR2 is SVGAGI. Trimming took off 1 base at V and 2 bases at J, with 11 bases between the two ends. DNA for the CDR3: TGTGCCAGCAGTTACTTGAACAGTTTAAACTATGGCTACACCTTC. This codes for CASSYLNSLNYGYTF.

A few counts support this clone. The chain uses TRBV13 and TRBJ1-6, with D perhaps matching TRBD1 (6 bases). V lost 5 bases, J lost 6 bases, and 11 bases lay in between. This CDR3 region has 14 residues. Germline-derived CDR1 and CDR2 are PRHDT and FYEKMQ (reference sequence). The CDR3 spells CASSTGTSNSPLHF. The CDR3 nucleotides read TGTGCCAGCAGCACCGGGACATCTAATTCACCCCTCCACTTT.

This chain connects TRBV7-2 to TRBJ2-7; 9 positions agree with TRBD2. Germline-derived CDR1 and CDR2 are SGHTA and FQGNSA. This CDR3 has 16 residues. The J segment lost 4 bases and the V segment lost 2 bases, leaving 9 bases of the junction unmatched. CDR3 in amino acids: CASSLSPGRGGYEQYF. The CDR3 bases are TGTGCCAGCAGCTTATCCCCCGGGCGGGGGGGGTACGAGCAGTACTTC. The whole variable domain, remainder taken from reference TRBV7-2 and TRBJ2-7, is GAGVSQSPSNKVTEKGKDVELRCDPISGHTALYWYRQSLGQGLEFLIYFQGNSAPDKSGLPSDRFSAERTGGSVSTLTIQRTQQEDSAVYLCASSLSPGRGGYEQYFGPGTRLTVT.

CDR3 DNA sequence: TGTGCCAGCAGCCAACAGACAGGGGCGGGTCAGCCCCAGCATTTT. Translated, it gives CASSQQTGAGQPQHF. The chain is built from TRBV4-2 and TRBJ1-5; the match to TRBD1 covers 8 bases. CDR1 and CDR2 (germline): LGHNA, YNFKEQ. V shed 2 bases and J 6 bases; nucleotides not matched to a gene: 6. CDR3 length: 15 residues.

This clone was counted a few times. The CDR3 bases are TGTGCCAGCAGTGATGGGACACTTGCAACTAATGAAAAACTGTTTTTT. Translation: CASSDGTLATNEKLFF. The genes are TRBV6-1 and TRBJ1-4; a weak D match, TRBD1 (6 bases). The CDR3 runs to 16 residues. Trimming took off 3 bases at V and 0 bases at J, with 11 bases between the two ends. Germline CDR1 MNHNS, CDR2 SASEGT.

V usage is TRBV10-3 and J usage is TRBJ2-5, with D maybe TRBD1 (5 bases). Germline assignment: CDR1 ENHRY and CDR2 SYGVKD. V lost 0 bases, J lost 5 bases, and 10 bases lay in between. The CDR3 consists of 14 residues. CDR3 amino acids: CAISESKGIETQYF. Here the CDR3 DNA reads TGTGCCATCAGTGAGTCTAAGGGGATTGAGACCCAGTACTTC.

For the CDR3, the DNA is TGTGCCATCAGTGGGACTAGCGGGGGGGGTAGCACAGATACGCAGTATTTT. Amino acids: CAISGTSGGGSTDTQYF. This chain uses TRBV10-3 with TRBJ2-3; 15 bases map to TRBD2. The CDR3 sequence is 17 residues long. The germline V gene has CDR1 ENHRY and CDR2 SYGVKD. Trimming removed 4 bases from V and 0 bases from J; junction bases left unmatched: 2.

J is TRBJ1-5 and V is TRBV6-1, with 8 bases identical to TRBD1. The junction had 5 bases not matched to a gene; V was cut back by 8 bases and J by 2 bases. The CDR3 length is 14 residues. Looked up from germline, CDR1 is MNHNS and CDR2 is SASEGT. This CDR3 reads CASWVGQGNQPQHF. The CDR3, as DNA: TGTGCCAGCTGGGTGGGACAGGGCAATCAGCCCCAGCATTTT.

This clone has more than one count but fewer than ten. The chain uses TRBV30 and TRBJ1-5; TRBD1 aligns across 7 bases. Germline V lookup: CDR1 GTSNPN, CDR2 SVGIG (reference sequence). This CDR3 comprises 14 residues. J lost 5 bases, V lost 3 bases, and 7 bases had no gene match. The CDR3: CAWSTQGGYQPQHF. As DNA, the CDR3 is TGTGCCTGGAGCACTCAGGGGGGCTATCAGCCCCAGCATTTT.

Only a few counts were recorded for this clone. This chain joins TRBV4-3 and TRBJ2-2; a possible D gene is TRBD1 (5 bases). This CDR3 region has 15 residues. V shed 7 bases and J shed 4 bases, with 16 bases lying between them. Germline CDR1 is LGHNA and CDR2 is YSLEER. CDR3 nucleotides: TGCGCCAGCACGCCCGGCCAGGGCGTCACCGGGGAGCTGTTTTTT. It yields the protein CASTPGQGVTGELFF.

The chain is built from TRBV18 and TRBJ1-3, with TRBD1 matching 8 bases. With V trimmed by 4 bases and J by 2 bases, 4 bases remained unmatched. Germline CDR1 reads KGHSH; CDR2 reads LQKENI. This CDR3 region has 15 residues. The CDR3 loop is CASSRDRGTGNTIYF. The CDR3 DNA sequence: TGTGCCAGCTCACGAGACAGGGGTACTGGAAACACCATATATTTT.